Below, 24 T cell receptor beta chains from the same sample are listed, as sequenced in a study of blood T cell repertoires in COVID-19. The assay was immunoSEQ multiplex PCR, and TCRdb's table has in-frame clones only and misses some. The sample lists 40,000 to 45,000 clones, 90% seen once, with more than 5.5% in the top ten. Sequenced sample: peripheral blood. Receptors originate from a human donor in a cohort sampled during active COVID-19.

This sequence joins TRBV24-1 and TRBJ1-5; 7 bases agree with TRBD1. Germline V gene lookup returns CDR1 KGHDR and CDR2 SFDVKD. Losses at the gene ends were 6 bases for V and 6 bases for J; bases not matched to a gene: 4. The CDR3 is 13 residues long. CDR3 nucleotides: TGTGCCACCAGTCAGACAGGGCGTCAGCCCCAGCATTTT. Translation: CATSQTGRQPQHF.

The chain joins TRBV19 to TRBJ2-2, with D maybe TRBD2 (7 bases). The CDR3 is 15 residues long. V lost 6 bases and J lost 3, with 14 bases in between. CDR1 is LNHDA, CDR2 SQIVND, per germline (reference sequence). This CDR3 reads CASRGGGGYTGELFF. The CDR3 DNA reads TGTGCCAGTAGAGGAGGGGGAGGGTACACCGGGGAGCTGTTTTTT. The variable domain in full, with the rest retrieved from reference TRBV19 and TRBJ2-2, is DGGITQSPKYLFRKEGQNVTLSCEQNLNHDAMYWYRQDPGQGLRLIYYSQIVNDFQKGDIAEGYSVSREKKESFPLTVTSAQKNPTAFYLCASRGGGGYTGELFFGEGSRLTVL.

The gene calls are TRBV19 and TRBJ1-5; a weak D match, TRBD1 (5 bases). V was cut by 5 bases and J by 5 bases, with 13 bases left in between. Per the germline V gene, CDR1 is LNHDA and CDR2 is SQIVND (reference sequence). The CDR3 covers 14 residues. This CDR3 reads CASSARVSDQPQHF. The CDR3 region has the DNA TGTGCCAGTAGTGCCAGGGTTTCGGATCAGCCCCAGCATTTT.

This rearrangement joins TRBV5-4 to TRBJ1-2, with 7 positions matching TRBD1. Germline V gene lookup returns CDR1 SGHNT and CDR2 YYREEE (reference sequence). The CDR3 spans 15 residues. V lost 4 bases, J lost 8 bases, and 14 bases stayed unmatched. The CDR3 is CASSPKTTGLEGYTF. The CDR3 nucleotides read TGTGCCAGCAGCCCCAAGACGACAGGGCTTGAAGGCTACACCTTC.

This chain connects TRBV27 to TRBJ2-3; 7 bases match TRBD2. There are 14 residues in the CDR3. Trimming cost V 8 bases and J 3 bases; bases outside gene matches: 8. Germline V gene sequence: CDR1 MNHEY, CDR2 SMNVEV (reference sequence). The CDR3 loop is CASRERGRTDTQYF. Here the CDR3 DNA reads TGTGCCAGCCGTGAGCGGGGAAGGACAGATACGCAGTATTTT.

Written as DNA, the CDR3 is TGTGCCAGCAGCCAAGAACAGGTGCACTCTGGAAACACCATATATTTT. As protein: CASSQEQVHSGNTIYF. The chain combines TRBV4-2 with TRBJ1-3, with D perhaps TRBD1 (5 bases). This CDR3 region has 16 residues. Germline-derived CDR1 and CDR2 are LGHNA and YNFKEQ. Trimming stripped 0 bases from V and 0 bases from J, with 9 bases between.

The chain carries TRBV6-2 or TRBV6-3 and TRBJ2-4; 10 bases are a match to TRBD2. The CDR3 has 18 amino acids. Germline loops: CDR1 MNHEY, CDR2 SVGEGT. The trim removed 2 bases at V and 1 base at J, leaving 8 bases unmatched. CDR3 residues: CASSYLAGEVGAKNIQYF. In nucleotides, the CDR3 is TGTGCCAGCAGTTACCTAGCGGGAGAGGTGGGGGCCAAAAACATTCAGTACTTC.

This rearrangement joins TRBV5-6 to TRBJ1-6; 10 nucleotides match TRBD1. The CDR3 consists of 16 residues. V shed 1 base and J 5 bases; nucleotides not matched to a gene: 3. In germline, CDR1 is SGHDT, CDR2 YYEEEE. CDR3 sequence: CASSLPGQGHNSPLHF. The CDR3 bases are TGTGCCAGCAGCTTGCCGGGACAGGGGCATAATTCACCCCTCCACTTT.

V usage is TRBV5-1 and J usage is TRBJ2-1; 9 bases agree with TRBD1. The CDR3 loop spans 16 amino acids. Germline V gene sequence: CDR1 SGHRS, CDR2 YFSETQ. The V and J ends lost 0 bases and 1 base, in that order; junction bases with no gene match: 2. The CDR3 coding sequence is TGCGCCAGCAGCTTGGGACAGGGGGTTTCCTACAATGAGCAGTTCTTC. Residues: CASSLGQGVSYNEQFF.

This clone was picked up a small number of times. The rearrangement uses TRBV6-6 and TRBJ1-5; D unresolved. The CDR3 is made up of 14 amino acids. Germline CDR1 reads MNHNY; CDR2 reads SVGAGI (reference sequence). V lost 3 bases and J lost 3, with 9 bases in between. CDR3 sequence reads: CASSYTELNQPQHF. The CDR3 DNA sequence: TGTGCCAGCAGTTATACAGAACTCAATCAGCCCCAGCATTTT.

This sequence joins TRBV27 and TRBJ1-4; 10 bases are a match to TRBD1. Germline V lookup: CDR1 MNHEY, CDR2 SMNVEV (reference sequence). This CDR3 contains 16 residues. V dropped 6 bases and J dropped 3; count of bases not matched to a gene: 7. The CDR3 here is CASSPRDRGPNEKLFF. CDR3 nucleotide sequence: TGTGCCAGCAGCCCCCGGGACAGGGGTCCTAATGAAAAACTGTTTTTT. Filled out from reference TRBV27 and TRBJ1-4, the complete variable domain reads EAQVTQNPRYLITVTGKKLTVTCSQNMNHEYMSWYRQDPGLGLRQIYYSMNVEVTDKGDVPEGYKVSRKEKRNFPLILESPSPNQTSLYFCASSPRDRGPNEKLFFGSGTQLSVL.

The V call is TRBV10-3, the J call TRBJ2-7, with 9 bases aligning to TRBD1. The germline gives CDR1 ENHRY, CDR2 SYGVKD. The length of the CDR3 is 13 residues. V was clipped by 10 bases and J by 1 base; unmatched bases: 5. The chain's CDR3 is CASYGTGSYEQYF. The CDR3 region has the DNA TGTGCCAGCTACGGGACAGGGTCCTACGAGCAGTACTTC.

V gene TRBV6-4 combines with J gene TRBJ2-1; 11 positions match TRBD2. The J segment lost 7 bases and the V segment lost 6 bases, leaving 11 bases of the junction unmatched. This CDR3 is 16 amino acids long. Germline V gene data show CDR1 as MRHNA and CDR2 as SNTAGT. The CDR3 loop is CASSSTGTSGPNEQFF. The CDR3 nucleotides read TGTGCCAGCAGCTCAACCGGGACTAGCGGTCCAAATGAGCAGTTCTTC.

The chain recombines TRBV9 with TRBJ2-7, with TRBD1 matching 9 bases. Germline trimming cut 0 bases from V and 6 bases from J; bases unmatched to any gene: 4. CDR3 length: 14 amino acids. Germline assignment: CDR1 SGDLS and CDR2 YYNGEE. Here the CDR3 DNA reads TGTGCCAGCAGCGTAGTAGACAGGGGGGGCGAGCAGTACTTC. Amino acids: CASSVVDRGGEQYF.

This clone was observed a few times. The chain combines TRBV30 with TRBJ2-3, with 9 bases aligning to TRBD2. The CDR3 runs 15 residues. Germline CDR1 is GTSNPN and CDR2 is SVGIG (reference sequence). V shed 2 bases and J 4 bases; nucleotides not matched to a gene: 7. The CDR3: CAWSIAGGLADTQYF. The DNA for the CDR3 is TGTGCCTGGAGTATTGCGGGGGGGCTAGCAGATACGCAGTATTTT. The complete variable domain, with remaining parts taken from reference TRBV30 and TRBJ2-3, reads SQTIHQWPATLVQPVGSPLSLECTVEGTSNPNLYWYRQAAGRGLQLLFYSVGIGQISSEVPQNLSASRPQDRQFILSSKKLLLSDSGFYLCAWSIAGGLADTQYFGPGTRLTVL.

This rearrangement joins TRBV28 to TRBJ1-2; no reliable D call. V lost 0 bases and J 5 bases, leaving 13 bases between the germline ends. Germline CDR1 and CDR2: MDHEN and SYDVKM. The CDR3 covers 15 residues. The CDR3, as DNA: TGTGCCAGCAGTTTATGGGACGGGAATCCTTATGGCTACACCTTC. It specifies CASSLWDGNPYGYTF.

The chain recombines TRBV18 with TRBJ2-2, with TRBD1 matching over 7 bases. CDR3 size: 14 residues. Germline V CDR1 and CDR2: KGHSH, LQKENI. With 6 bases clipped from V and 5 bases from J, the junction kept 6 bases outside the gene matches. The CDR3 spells CASSRQGWTGELFF. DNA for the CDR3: TGTGCCAGCTCCCGACAGGGATGGACCGGGGAGCTGTTTTTT.

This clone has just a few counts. The DNA for the CDR3 is TGTGCCAGCAGCCCCCGTGGCAGTAAAAGCTCCTACGAGCAGTACTTC. Translating gives CASSPRGSKSSYEQYF. The chain couples TRBV28 to TRBJ2-7; no clear D. Germline V gives CDR1 MDHEN, CDR2 SYDVKM. V gave up 6 bases and J gave up 0 bases, with 18 bases separating them. The CDR3 spans 16 residues.

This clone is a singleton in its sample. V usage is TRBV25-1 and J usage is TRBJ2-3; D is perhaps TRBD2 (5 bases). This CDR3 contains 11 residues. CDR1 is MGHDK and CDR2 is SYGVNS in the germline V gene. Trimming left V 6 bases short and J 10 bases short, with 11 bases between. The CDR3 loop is CASRRVPSQYF. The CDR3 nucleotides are TGTGCCAGCAGGAGGGTCCCTTCGCAGTATTTT. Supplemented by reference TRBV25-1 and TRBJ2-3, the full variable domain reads EADIYQTPRYLVIGTGKKITLECSQTMGHDKMYWYQQDPGMELHLIHYSYGVNSTEKGDLSSESTVSRIRTEHFPLTLESARPSHTSQYLCASRRVPSQYFGPGTRLTVL.

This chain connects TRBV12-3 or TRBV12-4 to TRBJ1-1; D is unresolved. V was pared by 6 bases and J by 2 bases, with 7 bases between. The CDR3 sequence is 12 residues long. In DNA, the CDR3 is TGTGCCAGCAGCCGACTCAACACTGAAGCTTTCTTT. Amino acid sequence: CASSRLNTEAFF.

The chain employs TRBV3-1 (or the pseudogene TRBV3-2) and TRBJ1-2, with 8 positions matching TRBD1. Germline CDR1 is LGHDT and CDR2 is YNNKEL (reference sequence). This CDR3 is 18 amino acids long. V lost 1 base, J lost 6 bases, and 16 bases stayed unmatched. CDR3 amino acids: CASSQGTHLRTGRNGYTF. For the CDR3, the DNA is TGTGCCAGCAGCCAAGGGACCCACCTACGGACAGGGCGGAATGGCTACACCTTC.

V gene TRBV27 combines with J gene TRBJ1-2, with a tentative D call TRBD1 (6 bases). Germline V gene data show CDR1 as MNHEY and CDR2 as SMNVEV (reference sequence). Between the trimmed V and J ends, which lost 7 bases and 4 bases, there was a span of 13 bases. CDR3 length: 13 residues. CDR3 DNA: TGTGCCAGCACAGGGGCGATGGGCTATGGCTACACCTTC. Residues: CASTGAMGYGYTF.

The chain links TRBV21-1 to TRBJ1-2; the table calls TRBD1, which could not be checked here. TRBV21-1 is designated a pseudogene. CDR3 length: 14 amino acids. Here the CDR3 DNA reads TGTGCCAGCAGCAGTTTAGGGGGCGAAGATGGCTACACCTTC. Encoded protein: CASSSLGGEDGYTF.

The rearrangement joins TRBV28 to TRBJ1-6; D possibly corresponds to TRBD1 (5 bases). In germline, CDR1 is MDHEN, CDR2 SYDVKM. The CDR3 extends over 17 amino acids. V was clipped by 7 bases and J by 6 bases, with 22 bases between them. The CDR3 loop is CASTTIGAPDLNSPLHF. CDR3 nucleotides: TGTGCCAGCACCACCATTGGGGCACCCGATCTTAATTCACCCCTCCACTTT.